The clone carrying this TCR beta chain appeared many times. The antigen remains unidentified. This entry belongs to a study of glioma-infiltrating T cells. The study's findings and limits: CDR3 overlap between tissue and blood was very small. Tissue-blood divergence was below expectation in non-neoplastic patients, above in gliomas.

The J segment lost 4 bases and the V segment lost 6 bases, leaving 12 bases of the junction unmatched. CDR1 MDHEN and CDR2 SYDVKM come from the germline V gene. The CDR3 loop spans 15 amino acids. Using RNA template, CDR3s of TCR alpha and beta were amplified with iRepertoire arm-PCR. TCRdb recomputed calls from the multiplex PCR reads with MiXCR, one row per CDR3 protein. The data show some 120,000 distinct CDR3 sequences, with approximately 23% seen just once and roughly 15% held by the top ten. Sequencing input: glioma tissue, nonneoplastic brain tissue, or PBMCs (not recorded which). The chain employs TRBV28 and TRBJ2-7, with TRBD1 matching 7 bases. The receptor's source is a human donor with low-grade glioma or glioblastoma, undergoing nonglioma brain surgery, or in good health (not recorded which). CDR3 sequence (DNA): TGTGCCAGCAGGGAATCCGGGACAGCGACGTACGAGCAGTACTTC. Its translation: CASRESGTATYEQYF.